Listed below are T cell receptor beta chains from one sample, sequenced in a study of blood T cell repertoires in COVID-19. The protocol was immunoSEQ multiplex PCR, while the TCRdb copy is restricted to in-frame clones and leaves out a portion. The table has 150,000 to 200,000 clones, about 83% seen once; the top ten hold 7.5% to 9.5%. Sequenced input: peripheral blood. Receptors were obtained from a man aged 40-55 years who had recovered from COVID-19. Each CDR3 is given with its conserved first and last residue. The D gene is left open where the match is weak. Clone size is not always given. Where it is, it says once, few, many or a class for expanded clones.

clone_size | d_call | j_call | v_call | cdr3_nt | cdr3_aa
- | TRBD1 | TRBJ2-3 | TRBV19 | TGTGCCAGTAGTATAGGCGGACAGGGCAGCGATACGCAGTATTTT | CASSIGGQGSDTQYF
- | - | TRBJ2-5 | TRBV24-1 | TGTGCCACCAGTGACTCCGGAGTCGGCCAAGAGACCCAGTACTTC | CATSDSGVGQETQYF
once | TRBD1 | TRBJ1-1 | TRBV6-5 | TGTGCCAGCAGTCTCGGACAGGGAAACACTGAAGCTTTCTTT | CASSLGQGNTEAFF
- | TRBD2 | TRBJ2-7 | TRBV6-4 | TGTGCCAGCACTGTACGGCGGGGGGGCGTAAACGAGCAGTACTTC | CASTVRRGGVNEQYF
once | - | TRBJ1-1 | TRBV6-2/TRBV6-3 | TGTGCCAGCAGTTGGCCCCGGGGAGAGAAAGATGAAGCTTTCTTT | CASSWPRGEKDEAFF
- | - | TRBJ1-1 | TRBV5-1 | TGCGCCAGTCTAGGCAAAACTGAAGCTTTCTTT | CASLGKTEAFF
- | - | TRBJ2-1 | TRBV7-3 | TGTGCCAGCAGCTCCCAGAGGGTCAATGAGCAGTTCTTC | CASSSQRVNEQFF
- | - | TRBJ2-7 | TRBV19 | TGTGCCAGTAGTATAGACGATCACCAGGTCAACGAGCAGTACTTC | CASSIDDHQVNEQYF
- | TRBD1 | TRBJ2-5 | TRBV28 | TGTGCCAGCAGTGTGGACAGGGCCAGCCAAGAGACCCAGTACTTC | CASSVDRASQETQYF
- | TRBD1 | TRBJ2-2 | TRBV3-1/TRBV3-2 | TGTGCCAGCAGACGACAGGGGGTCGGGGAGCTGTTTTTT | CASRRQGVGELFF
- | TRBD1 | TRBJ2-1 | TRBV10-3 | TGTGCCATCAGTGAGACAGGGGAAGGGCAGTTCTTC | CAISETGEGQFF
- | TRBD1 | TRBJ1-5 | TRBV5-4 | TGTGCCAGCAGCCAGGGGACAGGGAATCAGCCCCAGCATTTT | CASSQGTGNQPQHF
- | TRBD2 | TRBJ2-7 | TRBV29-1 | TGCAGCGCACACTTTCCGGGACTAACGGAATACGAGCAGTACTTC | CSAHFPGLTEYEQYF
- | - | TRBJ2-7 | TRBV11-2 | TGTGCCAGCAGCTTAGCGGGGTACGAGCAGTACTTC | CASSLAGYEQYF
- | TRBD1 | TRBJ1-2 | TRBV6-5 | TGTGCCAGCAGTTACTCGAGTCAGGGGGCCTTTGGCTACACCTTC | CASSYSSQGAFGYTF
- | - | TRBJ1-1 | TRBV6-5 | TGTGCCAGCAGTTACTCGGGGGAGTCTAGCGCTGAAGCTTTCTTT | CASSYSGESSAEAFF
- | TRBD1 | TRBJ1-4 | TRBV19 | TGTGCCAGTTCAGGGGGCATAGATGAAAAACTGTTTTTT | CASSGGIDEKLFF